These 30 T cell receptor beta chains originate from one sample sequenced in a study of blood T cell repertoires in COVID-19. Here immunoSEQ multiplex PCR was the method, and the copy in TCRdb shows in-frame clones only, minus some. The profile shows about 70,000 clones, 79% of them singletons. Source material: peripheral blood. The receptor set was obtained from a woman aged 55-69 years with acute or convalescent COVID-19.

The rearrangement uses TRBV4-1 and TRBJ2-1; TRBD2 agrees at 9 bases. Germline V gene data show CDR1 as MGHRA and CDR2 as YSYEKL. The V gene end was trimmed by 0 bases and the J gene end by 3 bases; junction bases not matched to a gene: 6. CDR3 length: 17 residues. CDR3 bases: TGCGCCAGCAGCCAAGAAGGCGGGGGGGCCCACTACAATGAGCAGTTCTTC. Protein product: CASSQEGGGAHYNEQFF.

In its sample, this clone was seen once. This chain links TRBV2 with TRBJ1-2, with 9 bases identical to TRBD1. Trimming at V came to 6 bases and at J to 4 bases, leaving 9 bases not matched to a gene. The CDR3 spans 15 residues. CDR1 and CDR2 (germline): SNHLY, FYNNEI. The CDR3 reads CASRSRTGDAYGYTF. Written as DNA, the CDR3 is TGTGCCAGCAGGTCTAGGACAGGGGATGCCTATGGCTACACCTTC.

The chain combines TRBV10-3 with TRBJ2-2, with 8 bases lining up with TRBD1. CDR1 ENHRY and CDR2 SYGVKD come from the germline V gene. This CDR3 spans 22 amino acids. The junction had 22 bases not matched to a gene; V was cut back by 4 bases and J by 0 bases. The CDR3 DNA reads as TGTGCCATCAGTGCAATCGAGGGGAGACAGGGGTCGACGGGGTCGAACACCGGGGAGCTGTTTTTT. Translation: CAISAIEGRQGSTGSNTGELFF.

This clone showed up just a few times. The chain joins TRBV29-1 to TRBJ1-2, with no clear D. Trimming removed 1 base from V and 5 bases from J, with 17 bases in between. This CDR3 has 15 residues. The germline V gene encodes CDR1 SQVTM and CDR2 ANQGSEA. CDR3 in DNA: TGCAGCGTTGAAGGGTCGGCGGGGATTTCATATGGCTACACCTTC. Translated: CSVEGSAGISYGYTF.

With respect to this clone: An end of the junction differs from the germline gene, which may be a read error. The chain is built from TRBV5-1 and TRBJ1-4; possibly TRBD1 for D (5 bases). CDR3 size: 15 residues. Germline V lookup: CDR1 SGHRS, CDR2 YFSETQ. The CDR3 DNA is TGCGCCAGCACCTTGATAGGGGCAACTAATGAAAAACTGTTTTTT. Translation: CASTLIGATNEKLFF.

This clone was counted between two and nine times. This rearrangement joins TRBV27 to TRBJ2-7; 8 nucleotides line up with TRBD1. This CDR3 contains 15 residues. The V and J ends lost 4 bases and 3 bases, in that order; junction bases with no gene match: 8. In germline, CDR1 is MNHEY, CDR2 SMNVEV (reference sequence). The CDR3 spells CASSSPHGTGYEQYF. DNA of the CDR3: TGTGCCAGCAGTTCGCCCCACGGGACAGGCTACGAGCAGTACTTC.

This chain links TRBV5-1 with TRBJ1-2; D unclear. Germline CDR1 and CDR2: SGHRS and YFSETQ. The CDR3 is 15 amino acids. Trimming took off 0 bases at V and 8 bases at J, with 17 bases between the two ends. CDR3 residues: CASSLGQAESGGYTF. The CDR3 DNA reads as TGCGCCAGCAGCTTGGGGCAGGCGGAGAGCGGAGGCTACACCTTC. The complete variable domain, with remaining parts taken from reference TRBV5-1 and TRBJ1-2, reads KAGVTQTPRYLIKTRGQQVTLSCSPISGHRSVSWYQQTPGQGLQFLFEYFSETQRNKGNFPGRFSGRQFSNSRSEMNVSTLELGDSALYLCASSLGQAESGGYTFGSGTRLTVV.

This chain links TRBV6-5 with TRBJ2-6; D call uncertain. This CDR3 is 13 amino acids long. CDR1 is MNHEY and CDR2 is SVGAGI in the germline V gene. Trimming removed 6 bases at V and 2 bases at J, with 5 bases between. This chain's CDR3 is CASRSPGANVLTF. In DNA form, the CDR3 reads TGTGCCAGCAGGAGTCCTGGGGCCAACGTCCTGACTTTC.

The V gene is TRBV4-3, the J gene TRBJ1-1, with D unresolved. Per the germline V gene, CDR1 is LGHNA and CDR2 is YSLEER. Trimming removed 4 bases from V and 6 bases from J, with 18 bases in between. There are 15 residues in the CDR3. CDR3: CASSPTLGVGAEAFF. The CDR3 region has the DNA TGCGCCAGCAGCCCAACCCTCGGGGTCGGCGCTGAAGCTTTCTTT.

This clone came up a few times. This rearrangement joins TRBV12-3 or TRBV12-4 to TRBJ2-5; 10 nucleotides match TRBD2. CDR3 length: 13 amino acids. The trim removed 4 bases at V and 9 bases at J, leaving 5 bases unmatched. The CDR3 nucleotides read TGTGCCAGCAGTTCTAGCGGGGGAAGGGCCCAGTACTTC. This gives the protein CASSSSGGRAQYF.

The chain links TRBV2 to TRBJ1-1; no clear D. The CDR3 is 10 amino acids. The germline V gene encodes CDR1 SNHLY and CDR2 FYNNEI. Trimming shortened V by 3 bases and J by 11 bases, and 7 bases separated the two germline ends. The CDR3 here is CASSDERAFF. The CDR3 nucleotides read TGTGCCAGCAGTGATGAGAGGGCTTTCTTT.

The chain has TRBV27 and TRBJ1-2, with 7 bases fitting TRBD1. V lost 3 bases to trimming and J lost 2 bases; unmatched junction nucleotides: 3. The germline CDR1 and CDR2 sequences are MNHEY and SMNVEV (reference sequence). The CDR3 extends over 14 amino acids. The CDR3: CASSFSGQNYGYTF. In DNA, the CDR3 is TGTGCCAGCAGTTTCTCGGGACAGAACTATGGCTACACCTTC.

This clone was detected a few times. The chain is built from TRBV28 and TRBJ1-5, with D tentatively TRBD1 (5 bases). V shed 7 bases and J shed 10 bases, with 14 bases lying between them. This CDR3 region has 12 residues. Germline V gene lookup returns CDR1 MDHEN and CDR2 SYDVKM. CDR3 amino acids: CASMAGVGPQHF. Written as DNA, the CDR3 is TGTGCCAGCATGGCGGGGGTGGGACCCCAGCATTTT.

This clone was detected only a few times. The chain couples TRBV3-1 (or the pseudogene TRBV3-2) to TRBJ1-3; a weak D match, TRBD1 (5 bases). The CDR3 spans 15 residues. V was trimmed by 4 bases and J by 4 bases, leaving 14 bases between them. Germline V gene data show CDR1 as LGHDT and CDR2 as YNNKEL (reference sequence). The CDR3 DNA reads as TGTGCCAGCAGCCCCTCCGGGGGAGACGGAAACACCATATATTTT. Protein product: CASSPSGGDGNTIYF.

The chain recombines TRBV27 with TRBJ1-1; D is possibly TRBD1 (6 bases). The CDR3 is 15 amino acids. The V end lost 3 bases, the J end lost 5 bases, and 16 bases lay between the germline ends. The V gene's germline CDR1 is MNHEY and CDR2 SMNVEV (reference sequence). The CDR3 nucleotides read TGTGCCAGCAGTTTTGGGAGGGGGAGTAGAACTGAAGCTTTCTTT. It is translated as CASSFGRGSRTEAFF.

The V and J genes are TRBV6-6 and TRBJ1-2; D is undetermined. CDR3 size: 16 residues. The ends were cut back, 0 bases at V and 2 bases at J, with 13 bases in the middle. CDR1 is MNHNY, CDR2 SVGAGI, per germline (reference sequence). Written as DNA, the CDR3 is TGTGCCAGCAGTTACTCCCAAACTCTTCGAAACTATGGCTACACCTTC. Its protein product is CASSYSQTLRNYGYTF.

CDR3 nucleotide sequence: TGTGCCAGCAGCTTAGCAGGGGGCGCCTACGAGCAGTACTTC. Amino acid sequence: CASSLAGGAYEQYF. V is TRBV7-9 and J is TRBJ2-7; 7 nucleotides align to TRBD1. Germline V gives CDR1 SEHNR, CDR2 FQNEAQ (reference sequence). Losses at the gene ends were 0 bases for V and 2 bases for J; bases not matched to a gene: 1. This CDR3 has 14 amino acids. The full variable domain, with the rest looked up from reference TRBV7-9 and TRBJ2-7, is DTGVSQNPRHKITKRGQNVTFRCDPISEHNRLYWYRQTLGQGPEFLTYFQNEAQLEKSRLLSDRFSAERPKGSFSTLEIQRTEQGDSAMYLCASSLAGGAYEQYFGPGTRLTVT.

This clone was detected once. Written as DNA, the CDR3 is TGTGCCAGCAGCCCCGGACTAGGCGGCTATGGCTACACCTTC. Encoded protein: CASSPGLGGYGYTF. The chain combines TRBV7-8 with TRBJ1-2; D gene unclear. There are 14 residues in the CDR3. CDR1 and CDR2 (germline): SGHVS, FQNEAQ. V lost 5 bases and J lost 4, with 14 bases in between.

V and J are TRBV24-1 and TRBJ1-1; 12 bases agree with TRBD1. In germline, CDR1 is KGHDR, CDR2 SFDVKD. The junction had 7 bases not matched to a gene; V was cut back by 10 bases and J by 5 bases. The CDR3 runs to 14 residues. The CDR3 spells CATTGQGADTEAFF. The CDR3, as DNA: TGTGCCACAACGGGACAGGGGGCGGATACTGAAGCTTTCTTT.

CDR3 sequence reads: CASSFVVQGSYGELFF. The CDR3 DNA reads as TGTGCCAGCAGTTTTGTGGTCCAGGGTAGCTACGGGGAGCTGTTTTTT. This sequence joins TRBV28 and TRBJ2-2, with D perhaps matching TRBD1 (5 bases). The germline CDR1 and CDR2 sequences are MDHEN and SYDVKM. CDR3 length equals 16 residues. Trimming stripped 3 bases from V and 7 bases from J, with 18 bases between. Variable domain in full (rest from reference TRBV28 and TRBJ2-2): DVKVTQSSRYLVKRTGEKVFLECVQDMDHENMFWYRQDPGLGLRLIYFSYDVKMKEKGDIPEGYSVSREKKERFSLILESASTNQTSMYLCASSFVVQGSYGELFFGEGSRLTVL.

V and J are TRBV4-1 and TRBJ1-1; tentative D call: TRBD1 (6 bases). The germline CDR1 and CDR2 sequences are MGHRA and YSYEKL. V lost 8 bases and J 4 bases, leaving 11 bases between the germline ends. This CDR3 is 12 amino acids long. CDR3 protein: CASGYRATEAFF. The CDR3 DNA reads TGCGCCAGCGGTTACAGGGCCACTGAAGCTTTCTTT.

The chain uses TRBV2 and TRBJ1-5; 8 nucleotides agree with TRBD1. From germline, CDR1 is SNHLY and CDR2 FYNNEI. Trimming at V came to 5 bases and at J to 7 bases, leaving 13 bases not matched to a gene. This CDR3 contains 16 residues. CDR3 DNA: TGTGCCAGCAGTCCCTTAGACCAGGGGGCACGGCAGCCCCAGCATTTT. Its translation: CASSPLDQGARQPQHF.

This chain's CDR3 is CASSWAGQGSSGELFF. For the CDR3, the DNA is TGCGCCAGCAGCTGGGCCGGACAGGGAAGTTCCGGGGAGCTGTTTTTT. This sequence joins TRBV5-1 and TRBJ2-2, with TRBD1 matching 8 bases. Germline values: CDR1 SGHRS, CDR2 YFSETQ. CDR3 size: 16 residues. V shed 3 bases and J 6 bases; nucleotides not matched to a gene: 10.

This clone was found a few times. The genes are TRBV11-2 and TRBJ2-7; the D gene is possibly TRBD1 (7 bases). The germline V gene has CDR1 SGHAT and CDR2 FQNNGV. The germline V and J ends were trimmed by 1 base and 3 bases, with 16 bases remaining between them. The CDR3 covers 16 residues. This CDR3 reads CASSLGLTGTLYEQYF. The CDR3 DNA sequence: TGTGCCAGCAGCTTAGGACTGACAGGGACTCTCTACGAGCAGTACTTC.

V usage is TRBV15 and J usage is TRBJ1-4, with a tentative D call TRBD1 (6 bases). This CDR3 region has 15 residues. Deletions cut 0 bases from V and 5 bases from J, with 10 bases between. Germline V gene data show CDR1 as LNHNV and CDR2 as YYDKDF (reference sequence). As DNA, the CDR3 is TGTGCCACCAGCAGAGATCAGGGGACGAATGAAAAACTGTTTTTT. As protein: CATSRDQGTNEKLFF.

The V gene is TRBV6-5, the J gene TRBJ1-1, with 8 bases matching TRBD1. The CDR3 consists of 13 residues. Germline V CDR1 and CDR2: MNHEY, SVGAGI. The J segment lost 4 bases and the V segment lost 5 bases, leaving 3 bases of the junction unmatched. CDR3 sequence: CASSPTGGTEAFF. The CDR3 coding sequence is TGTGCCAGCAGTCCTACAGGGGGCACTGAAGCTTTCTTT.

This chain connects TRBV7-8 to TRBJ2-4; unclear D gene. This CDR3 region has 13 residues. Germline V lookup: CDR1 SGHVS, CDR2 FQNEAQ. With 1 base removed from V and 8 bases from J, the gap between germline ends came to 9 bases. CDR3 nucleotides: TGTGCCAGCAGCTTAGGTCTCCGAGACATTCAGTACTTC. This codes for CASSLGLRDIQYF.

The chain uses TRBV27 and TRBJ1-2, with a weak D call TRBD1 (5 bases). Trimming took off 6 bases at V and 4 bases at J, with 12 bases between the two ends. The CDR3 spans 13 residues. Germline CDR1 reads MNHEY; CDR2 reads SMNVEV (reference sequence). In nucleotides, the CDR3 is TGTGCCAGCAGCCGGGGGACTTCCTATGGCTACACCTTC. It specifies CASSRGTSYGYTF.

The chain links TRBV9 to TRBJ1-1; no reliable D call. The CDR3 covers 16 residues. V lost 1 base to trimming and J lost 12 bases, with 25 bases between them. CDR1 is SGDLS, CDR2 YYNGEE, per germline. CDR3 sequence (DNA): TGTGCCAGCAGCGTATCCCCATTACCCCCCTTTGACAACACTTTCTTT. Amino acids: CASSVSPLPPFDNTFF.

The chain employs TRBV2 and TRBJ2-3; 12 positions match TRBD2. Germline-derived CDR1 and CDR2 are SNHLY and FYNNEI. The CDR3 loop spans 14 amino acids. V was clipped by 10 bases and J by 1 base; unmatched bases: 3. The CDR3 nucleotides are TGTGCCACCAGACTAGCGGGGGGCACAGATACGCAGTATTTT. It encodes CATRLAGGTDTQYF.